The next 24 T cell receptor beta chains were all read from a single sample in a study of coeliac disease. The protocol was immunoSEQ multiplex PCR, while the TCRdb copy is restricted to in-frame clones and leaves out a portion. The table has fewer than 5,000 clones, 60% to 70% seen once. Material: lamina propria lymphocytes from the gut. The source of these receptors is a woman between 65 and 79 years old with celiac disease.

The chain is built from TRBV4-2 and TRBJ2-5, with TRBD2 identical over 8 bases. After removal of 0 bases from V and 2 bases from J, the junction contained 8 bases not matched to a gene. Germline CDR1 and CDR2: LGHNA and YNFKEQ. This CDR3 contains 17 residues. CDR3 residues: CASSQEGGTSTQETQYF. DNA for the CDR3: TGTGCCAGCAGCCAAGAAGGAGGGACTAGTACACAAGAGACCCAGTACTTC.

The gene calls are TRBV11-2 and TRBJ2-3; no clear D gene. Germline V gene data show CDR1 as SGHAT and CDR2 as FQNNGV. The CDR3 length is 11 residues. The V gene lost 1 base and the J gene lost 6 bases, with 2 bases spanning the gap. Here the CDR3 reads CASSLADTQYF. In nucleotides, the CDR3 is TGTGCCAGCAGCTTAGCGGATACGCAGTATTTT.

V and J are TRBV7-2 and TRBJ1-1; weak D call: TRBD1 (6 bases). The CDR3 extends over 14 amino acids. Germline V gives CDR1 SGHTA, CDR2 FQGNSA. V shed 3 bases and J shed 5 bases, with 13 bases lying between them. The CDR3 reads CASSLWGRETEAFF. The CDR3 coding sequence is TGTGCCAGCAGCTTGTGGGGGCGGGAGACTGAAGCTTTCTTT.

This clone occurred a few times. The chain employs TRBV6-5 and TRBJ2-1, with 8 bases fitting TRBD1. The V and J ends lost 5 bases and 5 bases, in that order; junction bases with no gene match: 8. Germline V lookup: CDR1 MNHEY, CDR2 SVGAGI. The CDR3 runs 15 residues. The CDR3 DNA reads TGTGCCAGCAGTCTAGGACAGGGTGGCCACAATGAGCAGTTCTTC. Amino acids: CASSLGQGGHNEQFF.

CDR3 in DNA: TGTGCCAGCAGTTTATTCAGGGGGCGCCCCCACGAGCAGTACTTC. Its protein is CASSLFRGRPHEQYF. This chain uses TRBV27 with TRBJ2-7; 8 nucleotides line up with TRBD1. The CDR3 has 15 amino acids. Germline assignment: CDR1 MNHEY and CDR2 SMNVEV (reference sequence). The V and J ends lost 1 base and 5 bases, in that order; junction bases with no gene match: 7.

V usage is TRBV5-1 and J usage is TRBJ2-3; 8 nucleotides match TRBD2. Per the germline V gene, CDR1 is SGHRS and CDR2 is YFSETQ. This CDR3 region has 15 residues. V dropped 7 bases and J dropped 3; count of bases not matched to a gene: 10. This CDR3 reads CASGTSGGGTDTQYF. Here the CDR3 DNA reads TGCGCCAGCGGGACAAGCGGGGGCGGGACAGATACGCAGTATTTT.

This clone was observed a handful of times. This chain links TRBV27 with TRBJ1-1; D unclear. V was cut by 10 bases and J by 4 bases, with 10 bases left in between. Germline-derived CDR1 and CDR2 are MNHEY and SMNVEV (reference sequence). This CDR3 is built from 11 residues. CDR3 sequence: CAIQIPTEAFF. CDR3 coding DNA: TGTGCCATTCAGATACCCACTGAAGCTTTCTTT.

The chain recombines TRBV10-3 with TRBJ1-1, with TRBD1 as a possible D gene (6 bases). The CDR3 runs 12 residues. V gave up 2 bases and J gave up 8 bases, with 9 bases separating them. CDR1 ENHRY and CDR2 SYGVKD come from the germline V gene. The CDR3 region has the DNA TGTGCCATCAGTGAGCCCGACAGGGAAGCTTTCTTT. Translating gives CAISEPDREAFF.

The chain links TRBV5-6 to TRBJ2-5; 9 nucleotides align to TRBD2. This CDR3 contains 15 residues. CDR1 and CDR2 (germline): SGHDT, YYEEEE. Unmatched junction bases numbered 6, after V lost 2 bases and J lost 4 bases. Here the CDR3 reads CASSFGLAGRETQYF. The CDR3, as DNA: TGTGCCAGCAGCTTTGGGCTAGCGGGGAGAGAGACCCAGTACTTC.

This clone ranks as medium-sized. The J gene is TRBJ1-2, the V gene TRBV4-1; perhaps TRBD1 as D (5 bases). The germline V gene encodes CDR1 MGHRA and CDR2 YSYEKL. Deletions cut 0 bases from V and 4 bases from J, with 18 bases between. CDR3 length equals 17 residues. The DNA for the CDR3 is TGCGCCAGCAGCCAAGAGCTGGGGCTTCCGGGAGGCTATGGCTACACCTTC. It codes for CASSQELGLPGGYGYTF.

The CDR3 here is CASSPGQHSYEQYF. The CDR3 nucleotides read TGTGCCAGCAGCCCCGGACAGCACTCCTACGAGCAGTACTTC. The chain is built from TRBV9 and TRBJ2-7, with a weak D call TRBD1 (6 bases). Trimming shortened V by 4 bases and J by 0 bases, and 11 bases separated the two germline ends. Germline V gene lookup returns CDR1 SGDLS and CDR2 YYNGEE. This CDR3 region has 14 residues.

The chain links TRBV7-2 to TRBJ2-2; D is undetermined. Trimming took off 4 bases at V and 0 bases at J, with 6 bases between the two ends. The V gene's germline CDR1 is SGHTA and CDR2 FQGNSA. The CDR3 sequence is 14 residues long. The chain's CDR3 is CASSSSANTGELFF. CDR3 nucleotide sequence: TGTGCCAGCAGCTCATCGGCGAACACCGGGGAGCTGTTTTTT.

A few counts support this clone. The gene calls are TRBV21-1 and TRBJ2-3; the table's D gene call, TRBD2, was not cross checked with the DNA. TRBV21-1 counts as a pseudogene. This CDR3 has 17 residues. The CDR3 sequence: CASRRGLAGAYTDTQYF. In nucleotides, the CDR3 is TGTGCCAGCAGACGAGGACTAGCGGGGGCCTACACAGATACGCAGTATTTT.

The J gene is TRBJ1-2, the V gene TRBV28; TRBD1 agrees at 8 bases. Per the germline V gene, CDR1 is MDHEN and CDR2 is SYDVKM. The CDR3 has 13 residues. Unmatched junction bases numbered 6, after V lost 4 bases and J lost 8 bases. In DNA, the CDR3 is TGTGCCAGCAGTTCGCGACAGGGGAGCGGCTACACCTTC. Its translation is CASSSRQGSGYTF.

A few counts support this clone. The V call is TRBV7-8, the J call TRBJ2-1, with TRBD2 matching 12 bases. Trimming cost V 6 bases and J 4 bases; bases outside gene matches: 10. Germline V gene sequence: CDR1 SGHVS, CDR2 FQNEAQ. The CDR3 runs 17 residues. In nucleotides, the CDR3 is TGTGCCAGCAGTTCTTCAACTAGCGGGGGGCCTTACAATGAGCAGTTCTTC. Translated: CASSSSTSGGPYNEQFF.

The CDR3 region has the DNA TGCGCCAGCAGCTTGGGGCGGGGATGGCCCCAGCATTTT. Amino acid sequence: CASSLGRGWPQHF. The V call is TRBV5-1, the J call TRBJ1-5, with D uncertain. Looked up from germline, CDR1 is SGHRS and CDR2 is YFSETQ. V shed 0 bases and J shed 9 bases, with 10 bases lying between them. The CDR3 covers 13 residues. The whole variable domain, filled in from reference TRBV5-1 and TRBJ1-5, reads KAGVTQTPRYLIKTRGQQVTLSCSPISGHRSVSWYQQTPGQGLQFLFEYFSETQRNKGNFPGRFSGRQFSNSRSEMNVSTLELGDSALYLCASSLGRGWPQHFGDGTRLSIL.

In DNA, the CDR3 is TGCGCCAGCAGCTTGGGATCAGGGGAAGGACAGCCCCAGCATTTT. Protein: CASSLGSGEGQPQHF. The chain joins TRBV5-1 to TRBJ1-5; the D gene is possibly TRBD1 (6 bases). This CDR3 has 15 amino acids. V lost 0 bases and J 7 bases, leaving 14 bases between the germline ends. The germline V gene has CDR1 SGHRS and CDR2 YFSETQ.

CDR3 coding DNA: TGTGCCAGCAGCCCCGAGGGTGGGGAGGTAGAGACCCAGTACTTC. As protein: CASSPEGGEVETQYF. The chain combines TRBV5-4 with TRBJ2-5, with a weak D call TRBD2 (6 bases). This CDR3 is 15 amino acids long. V was trimmed by 4 bases and J by 4 bases, leaving 17 bases between them. Germline CDR1 reads SGHNT; CDR2 reads YYREEE (reference sequence).

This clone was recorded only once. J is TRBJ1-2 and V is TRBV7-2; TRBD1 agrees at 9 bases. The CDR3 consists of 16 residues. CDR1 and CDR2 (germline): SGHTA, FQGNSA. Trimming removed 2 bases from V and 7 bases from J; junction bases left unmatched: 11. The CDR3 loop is CASSLLPGTGIGGYTF. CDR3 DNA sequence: TGTGCCAGCAGCTTACTTCCCGGGACAGGGATCGGTGGCTACACCTTC.

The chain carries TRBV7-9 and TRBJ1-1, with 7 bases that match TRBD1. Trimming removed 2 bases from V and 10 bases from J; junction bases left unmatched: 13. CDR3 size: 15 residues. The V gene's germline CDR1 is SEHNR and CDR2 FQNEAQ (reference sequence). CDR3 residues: CASSLTGTAFAVAFF. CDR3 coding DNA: TGTGCCAGCAGCTTAACCGGGACAGCCTTCGCGGTAGCTTTCTTT.

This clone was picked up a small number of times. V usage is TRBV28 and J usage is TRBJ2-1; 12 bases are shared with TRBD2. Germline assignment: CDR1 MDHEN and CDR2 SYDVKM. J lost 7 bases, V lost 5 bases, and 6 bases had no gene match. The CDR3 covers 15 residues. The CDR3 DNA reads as TGTGCCAGCAGTCAGTCTAGCGGGGGGGAGAATGAGCAGTTCTTC. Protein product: CASSQSSGGENEQFF.

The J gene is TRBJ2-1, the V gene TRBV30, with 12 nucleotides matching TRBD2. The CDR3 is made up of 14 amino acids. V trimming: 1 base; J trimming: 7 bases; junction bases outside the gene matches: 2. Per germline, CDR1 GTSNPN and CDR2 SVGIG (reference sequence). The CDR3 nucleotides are TGTGCCTGGAGTGAGACTAGCGGGGGAAATGAGCAGTTCTTC. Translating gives CAWSETSGGNEQFF.

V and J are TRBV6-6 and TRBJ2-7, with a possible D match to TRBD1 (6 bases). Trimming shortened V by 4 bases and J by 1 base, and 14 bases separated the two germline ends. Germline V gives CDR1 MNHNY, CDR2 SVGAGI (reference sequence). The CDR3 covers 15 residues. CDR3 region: CASSFPDRRSYEQYF. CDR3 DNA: TGTGCCAGCAGTTTTCCAGACAGGAGGTCCTACGAGCAGTACTTC.

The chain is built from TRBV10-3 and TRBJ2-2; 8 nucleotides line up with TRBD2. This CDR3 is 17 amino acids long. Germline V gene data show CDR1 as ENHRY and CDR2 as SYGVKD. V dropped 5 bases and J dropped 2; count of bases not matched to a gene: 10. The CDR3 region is CAISPLSGGPNTGELFF. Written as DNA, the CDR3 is TGTGCCATCAGTCCCCTGAGCGGGGGCCCTAACACCGGGGAGCTGTTTTTT.